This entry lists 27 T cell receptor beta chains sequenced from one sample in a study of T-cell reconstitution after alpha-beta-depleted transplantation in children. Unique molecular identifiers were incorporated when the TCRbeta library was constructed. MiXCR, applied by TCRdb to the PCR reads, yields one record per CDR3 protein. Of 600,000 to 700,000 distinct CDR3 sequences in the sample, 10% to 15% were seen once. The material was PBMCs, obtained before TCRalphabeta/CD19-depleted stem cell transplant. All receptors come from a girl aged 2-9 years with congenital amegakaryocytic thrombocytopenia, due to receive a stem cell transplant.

CDR3 nucleotides: TGTGCCAGCAGCTTAGGAGTAGCTAGGGAGCTGTTTTTT. This encodes CASSLGVARELFF. This chain joins TRBV7-3 and TRBJ2-2; D call uncertain. Trimming took 2 bases from V and 9 from J, leaving 10 bases between them. CDR3 length equals 13 residues. The germline gives CDR1 SGHTA, CDR2 FQGTGA.

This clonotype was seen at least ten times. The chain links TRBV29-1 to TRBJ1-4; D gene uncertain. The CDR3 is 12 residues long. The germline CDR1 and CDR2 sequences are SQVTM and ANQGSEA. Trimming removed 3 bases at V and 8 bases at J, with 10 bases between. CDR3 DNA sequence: TGCAGCGTTGATGGGCTCGACGAAAAACTGTTTTTT. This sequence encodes CSVDGLDEKLFF.

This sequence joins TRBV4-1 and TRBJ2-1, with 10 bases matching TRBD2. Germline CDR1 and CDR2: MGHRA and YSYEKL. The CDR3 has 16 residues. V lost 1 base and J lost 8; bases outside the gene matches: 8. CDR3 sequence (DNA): TGCGCCAGCAGCCAAGGGCTAGCGGGAGTTATGTATGAGCAGTTCTTC. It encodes CASSQGLAGVMYEQFF.

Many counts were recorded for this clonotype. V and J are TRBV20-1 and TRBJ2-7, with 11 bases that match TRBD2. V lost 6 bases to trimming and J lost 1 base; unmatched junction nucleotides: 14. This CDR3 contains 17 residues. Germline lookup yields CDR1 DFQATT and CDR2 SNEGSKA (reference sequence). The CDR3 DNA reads TGCAGTGCCCAGGGACTAGCGGAGGGGGCACCTTCCTACGAGCAGTACTTC. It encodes CSAQGLAEGAPSYEQYF.

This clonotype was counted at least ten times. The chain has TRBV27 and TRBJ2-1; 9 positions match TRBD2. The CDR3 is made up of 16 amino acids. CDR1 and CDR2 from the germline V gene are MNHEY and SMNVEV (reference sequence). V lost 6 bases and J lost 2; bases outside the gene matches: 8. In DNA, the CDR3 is TGTGCCAGCAGGGGGGGACTAGCCACCCCCTACAATGAGCAGTTCTTC. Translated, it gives CASRGGLATPYNEQFF.

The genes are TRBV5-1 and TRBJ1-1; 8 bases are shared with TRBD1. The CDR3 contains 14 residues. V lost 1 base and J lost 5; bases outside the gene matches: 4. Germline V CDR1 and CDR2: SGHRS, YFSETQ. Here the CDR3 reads CASSLSRTGTEAFF. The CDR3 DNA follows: TGCGCCAGCAGCTTGTCGAGGACAGGGACTGAAGCTTTCTTT.

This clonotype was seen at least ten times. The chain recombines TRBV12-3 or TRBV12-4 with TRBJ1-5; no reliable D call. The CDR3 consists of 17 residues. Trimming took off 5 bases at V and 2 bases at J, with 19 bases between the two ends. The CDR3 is CASSPRASLIGNQPQHF. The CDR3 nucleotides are TGTGCCAGCAGTCCCCGGGCTTCACTTATTGGCAATCAGCCCCAGCATTTT.

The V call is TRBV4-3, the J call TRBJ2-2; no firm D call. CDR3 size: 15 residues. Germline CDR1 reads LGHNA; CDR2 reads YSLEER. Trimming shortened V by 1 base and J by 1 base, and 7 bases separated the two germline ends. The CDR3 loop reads CASSQASRNTGELFF. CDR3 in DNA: TGCGCCAGCAGCCAAGCCTCGCGGAACACCGGGGAGCTGTTTTTT.

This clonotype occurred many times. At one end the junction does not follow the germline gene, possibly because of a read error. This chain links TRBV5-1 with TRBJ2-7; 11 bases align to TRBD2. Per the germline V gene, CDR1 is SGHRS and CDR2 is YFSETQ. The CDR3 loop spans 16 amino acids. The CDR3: CASSLVLAGGSYEQYF. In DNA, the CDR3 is TGTGCCAGCAGCTTGGTCCTAGCGGGAGGCTCCTACGAGCAGTACTTC.

The CDR3 bases are TGTGCCAGCAGTTACGTACCCGCCCCAGACTATGGCTACACCTTC. Amino acids: CASSYVPAPDYGYTF. This chain connects TRBV6-5 to TRBJ1-2; D gene uncertain. The V end lost 2 bases, the J end lost 3 bases, and 13 bases lay between the germline ends. CDR1 is MNHEY and CDR2 is SVGAGI in the germline V gene. This CDR3 comprises 15 residues.

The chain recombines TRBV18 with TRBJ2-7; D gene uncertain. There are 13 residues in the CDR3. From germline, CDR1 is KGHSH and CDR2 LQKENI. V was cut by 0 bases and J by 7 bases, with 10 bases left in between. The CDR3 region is CASSPPSSLEQYF. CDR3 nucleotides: TGTGCCAGCTCACCACCCTCGTCGTTGGAGCAGTACTTC.

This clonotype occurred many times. The CDR3 is CSALAGGRTGELFF. The CDR3 DNA reads TGCAGTGCTCTAGCGGGAGGTCGCACCGGGGAGCTGTTTTTT. The V gene is TRBV20-1, the J gene TRBJ2-2, with TRBD2 matching over 11 bases. The trim removed 5 bases at V and 4 bases at J, leaving 3 bases unmatched. CDR1 and CDR2 from the germline V gene are DFQATT and SNEGSKA (reference sequence). The length of the CDR3 is 14 residues.

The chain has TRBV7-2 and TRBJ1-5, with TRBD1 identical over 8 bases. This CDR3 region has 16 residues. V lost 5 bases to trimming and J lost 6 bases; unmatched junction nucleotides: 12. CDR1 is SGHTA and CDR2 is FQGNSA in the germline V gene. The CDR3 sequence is CASSPLRRTGLQPQHF. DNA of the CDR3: TGTGCCAGCAGCCCCCTTAGGAGGACAGGGCTTCAGCCCCAGCATTTT.

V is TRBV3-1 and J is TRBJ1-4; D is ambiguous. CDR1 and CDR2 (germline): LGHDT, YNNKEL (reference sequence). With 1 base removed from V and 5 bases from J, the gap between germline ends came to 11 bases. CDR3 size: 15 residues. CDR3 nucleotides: TGTGCCAGCAGCCAAGGGGTACAGCCCAATGAAAAACTGTTTTTT. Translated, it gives CASSQGVQPNEKLFF.

The CDR3 DNA sequence: TGTGCCAGCAGCTTAGCCACTAGCGGGAGAACCTACAATGAGCAGTTCTTC. Protein: CASSLATSGRTYNEQFF. The chain combines TRBV7-6 with TRBJ2-1; 11 bases are a match to TRBD2. V trimming: 0 bases; J trimming: 2 bases; junction bases outside the gene matches: 3. The V gene's germline CDR1 is SGHVS and CDR2 FNYEAQ. This CDR3 comprises 17 residues.

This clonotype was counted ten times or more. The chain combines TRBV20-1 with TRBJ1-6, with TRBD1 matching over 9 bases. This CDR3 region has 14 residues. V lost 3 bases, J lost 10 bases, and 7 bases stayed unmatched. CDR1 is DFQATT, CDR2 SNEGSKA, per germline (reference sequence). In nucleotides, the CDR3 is TGCAGTGCTAGTGCTGACAGGGGGGGATCACCCCTCCACTTT. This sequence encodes CSASADRGGSPLHF.

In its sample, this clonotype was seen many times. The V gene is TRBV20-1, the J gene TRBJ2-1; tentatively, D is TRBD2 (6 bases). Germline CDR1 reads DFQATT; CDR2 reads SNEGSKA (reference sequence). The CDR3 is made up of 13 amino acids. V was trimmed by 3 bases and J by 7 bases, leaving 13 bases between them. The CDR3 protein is CSASLLATNEQFF. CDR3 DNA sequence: TGCAGTGCTAGCCTCCTAGCGACTAATGAGCAGTTCTTC.

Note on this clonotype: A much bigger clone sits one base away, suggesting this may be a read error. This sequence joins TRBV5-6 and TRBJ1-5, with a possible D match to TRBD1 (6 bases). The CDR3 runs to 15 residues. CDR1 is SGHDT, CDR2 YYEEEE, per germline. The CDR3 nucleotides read TGTGTCAGCAGCTTGGGGGCCGGGGGCAATCAGCCCCAGCATTTT. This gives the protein CVSSLGAGGNQPQHF. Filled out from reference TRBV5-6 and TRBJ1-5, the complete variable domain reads DAGVTQSPTHLIKTRGQQVTLRCSPKSGHDTVSWYQQALGQGPQFIFQYYEEEERQRGNFPDRFSGHQFPNYSSELNVNALLLGDSALYLCVSSLGAGGNQPQHFGDGTRLSIL.

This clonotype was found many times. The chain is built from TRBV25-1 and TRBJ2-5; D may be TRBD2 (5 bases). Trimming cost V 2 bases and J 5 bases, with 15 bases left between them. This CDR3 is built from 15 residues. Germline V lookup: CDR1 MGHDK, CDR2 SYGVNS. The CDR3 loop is CASSENMAWRETQYF. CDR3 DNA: TGTGCCAGCAGTGAAAACATGGCGTGGAGGGAGACCCAGTACTTC.

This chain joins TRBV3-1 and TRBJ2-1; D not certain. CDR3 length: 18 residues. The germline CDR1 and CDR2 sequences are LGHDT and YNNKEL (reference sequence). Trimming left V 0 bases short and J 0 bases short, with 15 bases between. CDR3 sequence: CASSQDLAKRSSYNEQFF. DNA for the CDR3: TGTGCCAGCAGCCAAGATTTGGCGAAGCGAAGCTCCTACAATGAGCAGTTCTTC.

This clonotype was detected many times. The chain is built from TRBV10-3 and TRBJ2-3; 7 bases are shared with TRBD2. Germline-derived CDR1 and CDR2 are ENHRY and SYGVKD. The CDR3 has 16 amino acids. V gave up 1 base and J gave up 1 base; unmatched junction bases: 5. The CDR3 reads CAISELRESGTDTQYF. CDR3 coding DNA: TGTGCCATCAGTGAGTTGCGGGAGTCCGGCACAGATACGCAGTATTTT.

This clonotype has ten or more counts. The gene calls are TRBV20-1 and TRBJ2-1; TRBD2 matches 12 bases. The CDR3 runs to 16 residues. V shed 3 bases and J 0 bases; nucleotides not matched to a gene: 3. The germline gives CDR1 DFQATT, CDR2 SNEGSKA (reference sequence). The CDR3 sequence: CSASLTSGSSYNEQFF. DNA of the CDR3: TGCAGTGCTAGCTTGACTAGCGGGAGCTCCTACAATGAGCAGTTCTTC.

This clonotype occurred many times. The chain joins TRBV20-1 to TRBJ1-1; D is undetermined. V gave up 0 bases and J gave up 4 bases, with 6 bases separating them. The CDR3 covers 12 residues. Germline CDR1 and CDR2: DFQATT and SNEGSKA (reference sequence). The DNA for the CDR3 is TGCAGTGCTAGAGAGAGATTCACTGAAGCTTTCTTT. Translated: CSARERFTEAFF.

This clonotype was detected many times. DNA of the CDR3: TGTGCCAGCAGCGCCAGGGCCTCTGGGGCCAACGTCCTGACTTTC. Translation gives CASSARASGANVLTF. V and J are TRBV7-8 and TRBJ2-6, with D perhaps TRBD1 (5 bases). Trimming took off 5 bases at V and 0 bases at J, with 8 bases between the two ends. Germline CDR1 and CDR2: SGHVS and FQNEAQ. The CDR3 loop spans 15 amino acids.

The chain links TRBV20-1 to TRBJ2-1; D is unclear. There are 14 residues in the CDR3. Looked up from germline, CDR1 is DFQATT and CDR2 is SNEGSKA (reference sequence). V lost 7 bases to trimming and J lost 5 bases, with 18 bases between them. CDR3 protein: CSVNRINPDNEQFF. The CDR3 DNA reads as TGCAGTGTGAACCGGATCAACCCCGACAATGAGCAGTTCTTC.

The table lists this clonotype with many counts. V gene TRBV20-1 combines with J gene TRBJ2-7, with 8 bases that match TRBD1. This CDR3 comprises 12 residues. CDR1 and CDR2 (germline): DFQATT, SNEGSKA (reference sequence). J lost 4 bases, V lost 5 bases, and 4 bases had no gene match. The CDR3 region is CSAQDRVYEQYF. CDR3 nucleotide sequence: TGCAGTGCTCAGGACAGGGTTTACGAGCAGTACTTC.

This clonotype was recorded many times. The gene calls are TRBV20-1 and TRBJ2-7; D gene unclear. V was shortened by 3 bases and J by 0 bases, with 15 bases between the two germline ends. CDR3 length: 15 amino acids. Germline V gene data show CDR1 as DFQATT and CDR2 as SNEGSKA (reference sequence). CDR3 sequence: CSARTPHLISYEQYF. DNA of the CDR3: TGCAGTGCTAGGACCCCCCACCTGATCTCCTACGAGCAGTACTTC.